Sequencing of this TCR beta chain was carried out in a study of blood T cell repertoires in COVID-19. The data were produced by immunoSEQ multiplex PCR, yet TCRdb's version contains in-frame clones alone and is incomplete. The table has around 140,000 clones, about three quarters seen once. CDR1 and CDR2 from the germline V gene are SEHNR and FQNEAQ (reference sequence). V lost 1 base and J lost 1; bases outside the gene matches: 2. The CDR3 loop spans 15 amino acids. The chain combines TRBV7-9 with TRBJ2-3; 7 positions agree with TRBD2. This clonotype was sampled from a woman aged 45-60 years with active or convalescent COVID-19. The sequencing input was peripheral blood. The CDR3 reads CASSLGGRGTDTQYF. CDR3 in DNA: TGTGCCAGCAGCTTAGGAGGGAGGGGCACAGATACGCAGTATTTT.